This T cell receptor beta chain was identified in a study of blood T cell repertoires in COVID-19. Study context: COVID-19 samples from acute and convalescent phases originated in the United States, Italy and Spain. PBMCs, B-cell-depleted T cells, or T cells provided the cDNA or gDNA that made up the material.

The ends were cut back, 1 base at V and 2 bases at J, with 7 bases in the middle. The CDR3 consists of 14 residues. Germline loops: CDR1 MGHRA, CDR2 YSYEKL. Under the authors' procedure: Estimation of nucleated cell counts was performed using reference gene primer amplification. Method: immunoSEQ multiplex PCR; TCRdb's copy keeps in-frame clones and lacks some. V and J calls and clone size come straight from that table; D and trimming were deduced from the DNA. The table lists 30,000 to 35,000 clones, around 77% of them singletons. This receptor was identified in a human donor in a cohort sampled during active COVID-19. Sequences were obtained from peripheral blood. J is TRBJ2-3 and V is TRBV4-1; D unresolved. The CDR3 bases are TGCGCCAGCAGCCAAGCCAGTAACACAGATACGCAGTATTTT. The encoded protein is CASSQASNTDTQYF.